Each of the 27 T cell receptor beta chains below was sequenced from the same sample in a study of blood T cells in healthy people across ages. Alongside a J-beta primer mix, a sample-barcoded 5' primer served in a second PCR lasting about 6 to 11 cycles. TCRdb ran MiXCR on the 5' RACE reads and lists one entry per CDR3 protein. The sample shows 550,000 to 600,000 distinct CDR3 sequences, about 25% of them seen only once. Input material: blood. The receptors were gathered from a woman aged 70-85 years in good health.

This clonotype was detected a few times. CDR3 sequence: CASSVGLTDTQYF. CDR3 bases: TGTGCCAGCAGCGTAGGACTCACAGATACGCAGTATTTT. The gene calls are TRBV9 and TRBJ2-3; D remains ambiguous. Germline CDR1 and CDR2: SGDLS and YYNGEE. V shed 0 bases and J shed 2 bases, with 4 bases lying between them. This CDR3 contains 13 residues.

This sequence joins TRBV27 and TRBJ2-2; 8 nucleotides line up with TRBD1. Per germline, CDR1 MNHEY and CDR2 SMNVEV (reference sequence). The ends lost 5 bases at V and 7 bases at J; junction bases unmatched: 6. This CDR3 spans 14 amino acids. In nucleotides, the CDR3 is TGTGCCAGCAGTCCCTTGACAGGGGTCGGGGAGCTGTTTTTT. Its translation is CASSPLTGVGELFF.

V and J are TRBV7-9 and TRBJ1-2; D is ambiguous. CDR3 length equals 13 residues. V lost 8 bases and J 8 bases, leaving 18 bases between the germline ends. CDR1 and CDR2 from the germline V gene are SEHNR and FQNEAQ (reference sequence). The DNA for the CDR3 is TGTGCCAGCGCTACGCGGATATTGGGAGGCTACACCTTC. Translating it yields CASATRILGGYTF.

This rearrangement joins TRBV5-4 to TRBJ2-3, with 13 bases identical to TRBD2. V lost 2 bases to trimming and J lost 5 bases; unmatched junction nucleotides: 2. CDR1 and CDR2 (germline): SGHNT, YYREEE (reference sequence). The CDR3 runs to 15 residues. CDR3 sequence (DNA): TGTGCCAGCAGCTTCGGGACTAGCGGGGTAGATACGCAGTATTTT. This gives the protein CASSFGTSGVDTQYF.

A note on this clonotype: The junction does not match germline at one end; this may be a read error. The chain combines TRBV12-3 or TRBV12-4 with TRBJ1-1; D may be TRBD1 (6 bases). The CDR3 is 14 residues long. The CDR3 loop reads CASRPQGSNTEAFF. As DNA, the CDR3 is TGCGCCAGCAGACCGCAGGGGTCGAACACTGAAGCTTTCTTT.

Remarks on this clonotype: The CDR3 end shows no conserved phenylalanine or tryptophan, and so a read error is likely. V is TRBV7-2 and J is TRBJ2-3; tentatively, D is TRBD1 (6 bases). Trimming took off 5 bases at V and 1 base at J, with 13 bases between the two ends. The V gene's germline CDR1 is SGHTA and CDR2 FQGNSA. The CDR3 contains 15 residues. The CDR3 spells CASSPQGLGTDTQYL. The CDR3 region has the DNA TGTGCCAGCAGCCCACAGGGTCTTGGCACAGATACGCAGTATCTT.

The rearrangement links TRBV15 to TRBJ2-5; 8 bases map to TRBD1. The CDR3 is 13 residues long. The ends lost 3 bases at V and 4 bases at J; junction bases unmatched: 1. Looked up from germline, CDR1 is LNHNV and CDR2 is YYDKDF (reference sequence). In DNA, the CDR3 is TGTGCCACCAGCAGGACAGGGGCAGAGACCCAGTACTTC. Translating gives CATSRTGAETQYF.

V gene TRBV7-2 combines with J gene TRBJ1-4, with a tentative D call TRBD1 (5 bases). Trimming removed 3 bases from V and 8 bases from J, with 19 bases in between. The CDR3 has 16 residues. Germline assignment: CDR1 SGHTA and CDR2 FQGNSA. This CDR3 is CASSFLAGRGEEKLFF. The CDR3 coding sequence is TGTGCCAGCAGCTTCTTGGCAGGGCGCGGCGAGGAAAAACTGTTTTTT.

The gene calls are TRBV6-2 or TRBV6-3 and TRBJ1-2; D remains unclear. There are 11 residues in the CDR3. Germline V gene sequence: CDR1 MNHEY, CDR2 SVGEGT. Trimming pared 7 bases from V and 7 bases from J, leaving 10 bases between. The CDR3 sequence: CASTNGPGYTF. CDR3 coding DNA: TGTGCCAGCACAAACGGGCCTGGCTACACCTTC.

This clonotype showed up just a few times. The gene calls are TRBV7-2 and TRBJ2-7, with 12 bases identical to TRBD1. J was trimmed by 6 bases and V by 3 bases; bases with no gene match: 6. The CDR3 extends over 15 amino acids. CDR1 and CDR2 from the germline V gene are SGHTA and FQGNSA. Written as DNA, the CDR3 is TGTGCCAGCAGCTTTTGGGGACAGGGGGCCAGCGAGCAGTACTTC. As protein: CASSFWGQGASEQYF. The variable domain in full, with the rest retrieved from reference TRBV7-2 and TRBJ2-7, is GAGVSQSPSNKVTEKGKDVELRCDPISGHTALYWYRQSLGQGLEFLIYFQGNSAPDKSGLPSDRFSAERTGGSVSTLTIQRTQQEDSAVYLCASSFWGQGASEQYFGPGTRLTVT.

This chain links TRBV9 with TRBJ2-7, with TRBD1 identical over 7 bases. Trimming took 0 bases from V and 2 from J; bases not matched to a gene: 5. The germline gives CDR1 SGDLS, CDR2 YYNGEE. This CDR3 comprises 15 residues. CDR3 protein: CASSVGQGSTYEQYF. The CDR3 DNA reads as TGTGCCAGCAGCGTAGGACAGGGTTCTACCTACGAGCAGTACTTC.

This clonotype was seen more than once but under ten times. V is TRBV6-6 and J is TRBJ2-3, with D possibly being TRBD1 (6 bases). The V gene lost 8 bases and the J gene lost 4 bases, with 16 bases spanning the gap. CDR3 length equals 14 residues. Germline lookup yields CDR1 MNHNY and CDR2 SVGAGI (reference sequence). The CDR3 region is CASVTGQGSDTQYF. Written as DNA, the CDR3 is TGTGCCAGCGTAACAGGGCAGGGATCAGATACGCAGTATTTT.

A few counts support this clonotype. The J gene is TRBJ2-1, the V gene TRBV5-1; D is ambiguous. Germline V CDR1 and CDR2: SGHRS, YFSETQ. V was cut by 6 bases and J by 4 bases, with 8 bases left in between. This CDR3 spans 12 amino acids. The CDR3 reads CASTVSYNEQFF. The CDR3 region has the DNA TGCGCCAGCACGGTTTCTTACAATGAGCAGTTCTTC. The full variable domain, with the rest looked up from reference TRBV5-1 and TRBJ2-1, is KAGVTQTPRYLIKTRGQQVTLSCSPISGHRSVSWYQQTPGQGLQFLFEYFSETQRNKGNFPGRFSGRQFSNSRSEMNVSTLELGDSALYLCASTVSYNEQFFGPGTRLTVL.

With regard to this clonotype: The missing conserved phenylalanine or tryptophan at the end of this CDR3 makes a read error likely. No DNA is shown, since the ends of the CDR3 on it are uncertain; the CDR3 is the one TCRdb lists. The chain couples TRBV3-1 to TRBJ2-6. CDR1 is LGHDT, CDR2 YNNKEL, per germline (reference sequence). The CDR3 sequence runs 8 residues, both termini included. The CDR3 reads CASSQDWV.

About this clonotype: Germline is not matched at one junction end, which may reflect a read error. The chain couples TRBV5-1 to TRBJ1-4; 12 bases fit TRBD1. From germline, CDR1 is SGHRS and CDR2 YFSETQ. CDR3 length equals 15 residues. Here the CDR3 reads CASNRDRGPNGKLFF. CDR3 DNA sequence: TGCGCCAGCAACCGGGACAGGGGGCCGAATGGAAAACTGTTTTTT.

This clonotype was seen more than once but under ten times. The chain employs TRBV5-5 and TRBJ2-1, with 8 bases identical to TRBD2. The CDR3 runs 15 residues. V dropped 1 base and J dropped 3; count of bases not matched to a gene: 3. Looked up from germline, CDR1 is SGHKS and CDR2 is YYEKEE (reference sequence). This CDR3 reads CASSLNSGGYNEQFF. CDR3 nucleotide sequence: TGTGCCAGCAGCTTGAACAGCGGGGGCTACAATGAGCAGTTCTTC.

The rearrangement links TRBV2 to TRBJ2-5, with D unclear. The germline V gene encodes CDR1 SNHLY and CDR2 FYNNEI. V lost 2 bases to trimming and J lost 5 bases, with 9 bases between them. The CDR3 covers 13 residues. The CDR3 reads CASSELWGETQYF. The CDR3 region has the DNA TGTGCCAGCAGTGAATTGTGGGGTGAGACCCAGTACTTC.

The V gene is TRBV18, the J gene TRBJ1-1; D not resolved. There are 15 residues in the CDR3. Germline V gene data show CDR1 as KGHSH and CDR2 as LQKENI. V was clipped by 3 bases and J by 1 base, with 12 bases between them. The CDR3 DNA sequence: TGTGCCAGCTCACCTTCCGGGGTGTGGAACACTGAAGCTTTCTTT. Residues: CASSPSGVWNTEAFF.

At least ten counts were recorded for this clonotype. The rearrangement uses TRBV4-2 and TRBJ2-2, with unresolved D. V lost 0 bases, J lost 4 bases, and 9 bases lay in between. Germline V gene lookup returns CDR1 LGHNA and CDR2 YNFKEQ. The CDR3 spans 15 residues. The CDR3 loop is CASSQEMGSTGELFF. The DNA of the CDR3 is TGTGCCAGCAGCCAAGAAATGGGGTCCACCGGGGAGCTGTTTTTT.

This clonotype showed up just a few times. V gene TRBV7-2 combines with J gene TRBJ1-1; the match to TRBD1 covers 7 bases. The ends lost 3 bases at V and 4 bases at J; junction bases unmatched: 5. This CDR3 spans 14 amino acids. Per the germline V gene, CDR1 is SGHTA and CDR2 is FQGNSA. CDR3: CASSFQTGLTEAFF. As DNA, the CDR3 is TGTGCCAGCAGCTTCCAGACAGGGCTCACTGAAGCTTTCTTT.

A few counts support this clonotype. The chain joins TRBV6-1 to TRBJ2-6; no definite D call. The V gene lost 0 bases and the J gene lost 2 bases, with 11 bases spanning the gap. The CDR3 has 17 amino acids. Germline V gene data show CDR1 as MNHNS and CDR2 as SASEGT. The CDR3 bases are TGTGCCAGCAGTGAAGCTTTGACATCAGCTGGGGCCAACGTCCTGACTTTC. Its translation: CASSEALTSAGANVLTF.

V and J are TRBV10-3 and TRBJ2-5; 10 positions agree with TRBD2. The trim removed 2 bases at V and 3 bases at J, leaving 3 bases unmatched. The CDR3 runs 15 residues. The germline V gene has CDR1 ENHRY and CDR2 SYGVKD. CDR3 nucleotide sequence: TGTGCCATCAGTGAGAACCTAGCGGGGGAAGAGACCCAGTACTTC. Its translation: CAISENLAGEETQYF.

This clonotype has only a few counts. DNA of the CDR3: TGCAGTGCTAAAAAGCGGGGGTGGGAGACCCAGTACTTC. Translated, it gives CSAKKRGWETQYF. The chain uses TRBV20-1 and TRBJ2-5, with TRBD2 matching 8 bases. Looked up from germline, CDR1 is DFQATT and CDR2 is SNEGSKA (reference sequence). V was pared by 4 bases and J by 5 bases, with 6 bases of the junction left unmatched. CDR3 length: 13 amino acids.

J is TRBJ1-2 and V is TRBV5-1, with 9 bases identical to TRBD1. This CDR3 has 16 residues. Germline-derived CDR1 and CDR2 are SGHRS and YFSETQ. Trimming took 0 bases from V and 2 from J; bases not matched to a gene: 5. The CDR3 nucleotides read TGCGCCAGCAGCTTGGCCACAGGGGGCGGGAACTATGGCTACACCTTC. Translating it yields CASSLATGGGNYGYTF.

This clonotype has just a few counts. The chain joins TRBV20-1 to TRBJ1-6, with 7 bases aligning to TRBD1. The CDR3 is made up of 14 amino acids. CDR1 DFQATT and CDR2 SNEGSKA come from the germline V gene (reference sequence). V was pared by 3 bases and J by 4 bases, with 3 bases of the junction left unmatched. This CDR3 is CSASDREYNSPLHF. Written as DNA, the CDR3 is TGCAGTGCTAGTGACAGGGAATATAATTCACCCCTCCACTTT.

The chain recombines TRBV10-3 with TRBJ2-5; 8 nucleotides match TRBD1. The CDR3 contains 13 residues. The V gene's germline CDR1 is ENHRY and CDR2 SYGVKD. Trimming removed 2 bases from V and 7 bases from J; junction bases left unmatched: 3. The CDR3 nucleotides read TGTGCCATCAGTGAGGGACAGGGAGGGACCCAGTACTTC. Its protein product is CAISEGQGGTQYF.

This chain connects TRBV6-1 to TRBJ2-7; 12 bases fit TRBD2. From germline, CDR1 is MNHNS and CDR2 SASEGT. The CDR3 runs to 14 residues. The CDR3 loop is CAGTSGSGRHEQYF. The CDR3 region has the DNA TGTGCTGGGACTAGCGGGTCGGGGCGCCACGAGCAGTACTTC.